These 5 T cell receptor beta chains were sequenced from one sample in a study of OX40 agonist ivuxolimab in advanced cancers. Generated by immunoSEQ multiplex PCR, the TCRdb table keeps only in-frame clones and is missing some. The data hold about 61,000 clones, with 70% to 90% observed a single time. Sequencing used CD4+ or CD8+ T cells sorted from blood, obtained in a trial of the OX40 agonist ivuxolimab. The receptor source for this set is an adult with an advanced solid tumor such as melanoma, head and neck, liver or kidney cancer.

This chain connects TRBV5-1 to TRBJ1-1, with D possibly TRBD1 on 5 matching bases. V lost 4 bases to trimming and J lost 1 base, with 8 bases between them. Germline V CDR1 and CDR2: SGHRS, YFSETQ. This CDR3 spans 13 amino acids. The CDR3 loop is CASSRGENTEAFF. CDR3 sequence (DNA): TGCGCCAGCAGCCGGGGGGAGAACACTGAAGCTTTCTTT.

In DNA, the CDR3 is TGTGCCAGCAGTTCGGGATCCCACGGGGATACGCAGTATTTT. Translating gives CASSSGSHGDTQYF. V usage is TRBV28 and J usage is TRBJ2-3; maybe TRBD2 (5 bases). V was trimmed by 4 bases and J by 6 bases, leaving 14 bases between them. Germline V gene lookup returns CDR1 MDHEN and CDR2 SYDVKM. The CDR3 consists of 14 residues.

This chain joins TRBV5-6 and TRBJ1-5; D is perhaps TRBD1 (5 bases). The V gene's germline CDR1 is SGHDT and CDR2 YYEEEE. Trimming cost V 1 base and J 7 bases, with 15 bases left between them. The CDR3 spans 15 residues. CDR3 sequence: CASSLRGPAKQPQHF. The CDR3 bases are TGTGCCAGCAGCTTGAGGGGTCCCGCAAAACAGCCCCAGCATTTT.

The V and J genes are TRBV7-2 and TRBJ2-7; a weak D match, TRBD1 (6 bases). V lost 0 bases to trimming and J lost 0 bases, with 9 bases between them. The CDR3 spans 15 residues. The V gene's germline CDR1 is SGHTA and CDR2 FQGNSA. In DNA, the CDR3 is TGTGCCAGCAGCTTAGCCGGGACATCCTCCTACGAGCAGTACTTC. This translates into CASSLAGTSSYEQYF.

The chain has TRBV14 and TRBJ1-2; perhaps TRBD1 as D (6 bases). Trimming shortened V by 3 bases and J by 3 bases, and 8 bases separated the two germline ends. Germline loops: CDR1 SGHDN, CDR2 FVKESK. CDR3 length: 13 amino acids. In DNA, the CDR3 is TGTGCCAGCAGCCATCGACAGGACTATGGCTACACCTTC. It translates to CASSHRQDYGYTF.